The 18 T cell receptor beta chains below all came from one sample that was sequenced in a study of blood T cell repertoires in COVID-19. Repertoires were generated with immunoSEQ multiplex PCR, while TCRdb's copy carries only in-frame clones and drops some. The profile covers 160,000 or so clones, with approximately 84% appearing a single time and over 11% taken by the ten largest. The sample consisted of peripheral blood. These receptors all stem from a woman aged 80 or over with acute or convalescent COVID-19.

The chain recombines TRBV27 with TRBJ2-7; 10 bases are a match to TRBD1. The CDR3 runs to 18 residues. Germline values: CDR1 MNHEY, CDR2 SMNVEV (reference sequence). Trimming took 7 bases from V and 0 from J; bases not matched to a gene: 15. CDR3 region: CASKFLSRGQGTSYEQYF. In DNA, the CDR3 is TGTGCCAGCAAGTTCCTCTCCCGGGGACAGGGGACCTCCTACGAGCAGTACTTC.

This clone showed up just once. The gene calls are TRBV21-1 and TRBJ2-3; the DNA was not used to check the table's D call, TRBD2. TRBV21-1 represents a pseudogene. The CDR3 length is 12 residues. CDR3: CASTPERDTQYF. Here the CDR3 DNA reads TGTGCCAGCACCCCCGAGAGAGATACGCAGTATTTT.

The chain uses TRBV15 and TRBJ2-2; TRBD1 aligns across 9 bases. Germline CDR1 LNHNV, CDR2 YYDKDF (reference sequence). CDR3 length: 15 amino acids. V gave up 5 bases and J gave up 7 bases; unmatched junction bases: 8. The CDR3 coding sequence is TGTGCCACCAGCTCAAACAGGGGGCGGATCGGGGAGCTGTTTTTT. Its translation is CATSSNRGRIGELFF.

V usage is TRBV6-5 and J usage is TRBJ1-6, with 7 bases lining up with TRBD1. V shed 0 bases and J 7 bases; nucleotides not matched to a gene: 6. The CDR3 has 16 residues. CDR1 is MNHEY, CDR2 SVGAGI, per germline. This chain's CDR3 is CASSYSNYRGNSPLHF. The CDR3 nucleotides are TGTGCCAGCAGTTACTCGAATTACAGGGGAAATTCACCCCTCCACTTT.

This clone was found a few times. The chain recombines TRBV7-8 with TRBJ1-1, with 8 bases lining up with TRBD1. Germline trimming cut 5 bases from V and 6 bases from J; bases unmatched to any gene: 5. Germline loops: CDR1 SGHVS, CDR2 FQNEAQ. There are 13 residues in the CDR3. This CDR3 is CASSTQQGAEAFF. CDR3 DNA sequence: TGTGCCAGCAGCACCCAACAGGGGGCTGAAGCTTTCTTT.

The chain links TRBV6-5 to TRBJ1-2, with 8 positions matching TRBD1. The CDR3 is 15 amino acids. Germline assignment: CDR1 MNHEY and CDR2 SVGAGI. Trimming cost V 6 bases and J 3 bases; bases outside gene matches: 9. The CDR3 DNA reads TGTGCCAGCAGGAGAGCCCAGACAGGGGACTATGGCTACACCTTC. This translates into CASRRAQTGDYGYTF.

This clone was recorded many times. The genes are TRBV7-6 and TRBJ2-7, with TRBD1 matching over 8 bases. Trimming removed 3 bases from V and 2 bases from J; junction bases left unmatched: 6. CDR3 length: 15 amino acids. Germline CDR1 and CDR2: SGHVS and FNYEAQ. Here the CDR3 DNA reads TGTGCCAGCAGCTTCGGGACAGGACTTACCTACGAGCAGTACTTC. It is translated as CASSFGTGLTYEQYF.

The chain recombines TRBV18 with TRBJ2-7; 9 bases are a match to TRBD1. This CDR3 region has 13 residues. The V gene end was trimmed by 3 bases and the J gene end by 5 bases; junction bases not matched to a gene: 2. CDR1 is KGHSH, CDR2 LQKENI, per germline. CDR3 region: CASSPGQGDEQYF. The CDR3 region has the DNA TGTGCCAGCTCACCGGGACAGGGTGACGAGCAGTACTTC.

The rearrangement links TRBV10-3 to TRBJ1-5; TRBD1 matches at 12 bases. Germline CDR1 is ENHRY and CDR2 is SYGVKD. The CDR3 has 15 amino acids. With V trimmed by 7 bases and J by 6 bases, 7 bases remained unmatched. The CDR3 is CAITWDRGLAQPQHF. The CDR3 coding sequence is TGTGCCATCACTTGGGACAGGGGGCTCGCTCAGCCCCAGCATTTT.

J is TRBJ2-1 and V is TRBV9, with D perhaps TRBD1 (5 bases). The CDR3 contains 16 residues. The germline gives CDR1 SGDLS, CDR2 YYNGEE. The V and J ends lost 5 bases and 0 bases respectively, with 15 bases between them. The CDR3 loop is CASSYDSSNSYNEQFF. CDR3 sequence (DNA): TGTGCCAGCAGTTACGACAGCTCCAACTCCTACAATGAGCAGTTCTTC.

This chain links TRBV11-2 with TRBJ2-2; TRBD2 agrees at 12 bases. Germline CDR1 is SGHAT and CDR2 is FQNNGV. The CDR3 is 15 amino acids. V dropped 6 bases and J dropped 6; count of bases not matched to a gene: 5. CDR3 amino acids: CASRTGTSGPGELFF. CDR3 nucleotides: TGTGCCAGCAGAACCGGGACTAGCGGGCCCGGGGAGCTGTTTTTT.

The rearrangement links TRBV3-1 (or the pseudogene TRBV3-2) to TRBJ1-6; no reliable D call. This CDR3 comprises 13 residues. Germline V lookup: CDR1 LGHDT, CDR2 YNNKEL (reference sequence). V gave up 4 bases and J gave up 9 bases, with 10 bases separating them. In DNA form, the CDR3 reads TGTGCCAGCAGCCTGGCCGAGGGTTCACCCCTCCACTTT. It encodes CASSLAEGSPLHF.

The chain recombines TRBV21-1 with TRBJ2-1; the listed D gene, TRBD1, was not tested against the DNA. TRBV21-1 is assigned pseudogene status. The CDR3 runs 15 residues. CDR3 bases: TGTGCCAGCAGCAAAGTAAGGACAGGGAACAATGAGCAGTTCTTC. Amino acid sequence: CASSKVRTGNNEQFF.

This clone has more than one count but fewer than ten. This chain joins TRBV11-2 and TRBJ2-5; 7 bases agree with TRBD1. The CDR3 is 13 amino acids. After removal of 5 bases from V and 4 bases from J, the junction contained 4 bases not matched to a gene. Germline lookup yields CDR1 SGHAT and CDR2 FQNNGV. The CDR3 bases are TGTGCCAGCAGCCACAGGGGTGCAGAGACCCAGTACTTC. It translates to CASSHRGAETQYF.

The chain's CDR3 is CASSSAGTGRSPLHF. CDR3 DNA sequence: TGTGCCAGCAGTTCCGCCGGGACAGGTCGTTCACCCCTCCACTTT. This chain uses TRBV28 with TRBJ1-6, with 8 positions matching TRBD1. Germline V CDR1 and CDR2: MDHEN, SYDVKM. V shed 4 bases, J shed 9 bases, and the junction held 8 bases outside the gene matches. The CDR3 sequence is 15 residues long.

This chain joins TRBV27 and TRBJ1-6; D might be TRBD1 (6 bases). This CDR3 region has 16 residues. V dropped 3 bases and J dropped 4 bases, with 13 bases sitting between them. CDR1 is MNHEY, CDR2 SMNVEV, per germline (reference sequence). CDR3 protein: CASSFRGLVYNSPLHF. DNA of the CDR3: TGTGCCAGCAGTTTCAGGGGCCTCGTTTATAATTCACCCCTCCACTTT.

The V gene is TRBV30, the J gene TRBJ2-2; no firm D call. There are 11 residues in the CDR3. Germline V gene data show CDR1 as GTSNPN and CDR2 as SVGIG (reference sequence). Between the trimmed V and J ends, which lost 5 bases and 5 bases, there was a span of 6 bases. CDR3 amino acids: CAWGETGELFF. CDR3 nucleotides: TGTGCCTGGGGCGAGACCGGGGAGCTGTTTTTT.

The gene calls are TRBV3-1 (or the pseudogene TRBV3-2) and TRBJ2-1; D call uncertain. Germline V gene sequence: CDR1 LGHDT, CDR2 YNNKEL (reference sequence). The CDR3 is 13 residues long. V lost 3 bases and J lost 8, with 11 bases in between. Here the CDR3 reads CASSHFLSHEQFF. Here the CDR3 DNA reads TGTGCCAGCAGCCACTTTCTGAGCCATGAGCAGTTCTTC.